The T cell receptor (beta chain) described here comes from a study of regulatory T cells in long-lasting Graves disease. The overall study: Patients newly diagnosed with Graves' had been on antithyroid drugs for under 3 months. Study-wide points: Persistent patients had a count of shared public clonotypes (approximately 3,000) that exceeded that of new patients (approximately 920).

With 3 bases removed from V and 2 bases from J, the gap between germline ends came to 27 bases. CDR3 size: 20 residues. Germline V lookup: CDR1 SEHNR, CDR2 FQNEAQ (reference sequence). In its sample, this clonotype was seen many times. Its antigen is unknown. Through Arm-PCR of CDR3 regions and iRepertoire HTBI primers, TCR beta libraries were built. MiXCR, run by TCRdb on the multiplex PCR reads, gives a single entry per CDR3 protein. The sample has under 400,000 distinct CDR3 sequences; around 15% are singletons. This sample's time point: newly diagnosed GD, antithyroid drugs for less than 3 months. PBMC-derived RNA was used for the TCR library. These data are also associated with another study on T cells in Graves' hyperthyroidism and ophthalmopathy. That work states: TCR CDR3 underwent first-round RT-PCR with the HTBI primer set.

The TCR comes from a man aged 35 to 55 with Graves disease. The chain employs TRBV7-9 and TRBJ2-3; D might be TRBD2 (7 bases). Material: peripheral blood mononuclear cells (PBMCs), obtained at new diagnosis, from a patient treated with antithyroid drugs. The chain's CDR3 is CASSFDTTLSGGSATDTQYF. CDR3 nucleotide sequence: TGTGCCAGCAGCTTTGATACCACCCTGTCGGGGGGCAGTGCCACAGATACGCAGTATTTT.